These 14 T cell receptor beta chains came from one sample sequenced in a study of T-cell memory formation after mild COVID-19. TCRdb redid the calling of the 5' RACE reads with MiXCR, one entry per CDR3 protein. Of about 240,000 distinct CDR3 sequences listed, 8% to 10% are singletons. The sequencing sample was made of PBMCs or a T cell subset sorted from them (not recorded which). The source of these receptors is a man aged 18 to 29 who had mild COVID-19 (a few samples of this study predate the infection). Cell type and time point are not known.

This clonotype was counted only a few times. The rearrangement links TRBV28 to TRBJ1-5; a weak D match, TRBD1 (6 bases). Germline CDR1 is MDHEN and CDR2 is SYDVKM. Trimming shortened V by 7 bases and J by 4 bases, and 20 bases separated the two germline ends. The length of the CDR3 is 16 residues. The CDR3 protein is CASKTRGAGRNQPQHF. CDR3 coding DNA: TGTGCCAGCAAAACTAGGGGGGCCGGAAGAAATCAGCCCCAGCATTTT.

This chain uses TRBV7-2 with TRBJ2-1; 9 positions match TRBD2. V lost 6 bases to trimming and J lost 10 bases; unmatched junction nucleotides: 7. The CDR3 runs to 13 residues. Germline V gene data show CDR1 as SGHTA and CDR2 as FQGNSA. The CDR3 nucleotides are TGTGCCAGCAGACCAGCGGGGGGCCAGGAGCAGTTCTTC. Translated: CASRPAGGQEQFF.

This chain uses TRBV28 with TRBJ2-3; 10 nucleotides align to TRBD2. The V and J ends lost 0 bases and 7 bases, in that order; junction bases with no gene match: 4. Germline assignment: CDR1 MDHEN and CDR2 SYDVKM. This CDR3 has 15 amino acids. The CDR3 here is CASSLWASGGYTQYF. The CDR3 coding sequence is TGTGCCAGCAGTTTATGGGCTAGCGGGGGCTATACGCAGTATTTT.

This clonotype appeared a few times. The rearrangement joins TRBV7-2 to TRBJ2-2; D is unclear. CDR1 is SGHTA, CDR2 FQGNSA, per germline. CDR3 size: 15 residues. V dropped 3 bases and J dropped 5 bases, with 13 bases sitting between them. CDR3 sequence: CASSLWGLRTGELFF. The CDR3 nucleotides are TGTGCCAGCAGCTTGTGGGGATTGCGGACCGGGGAGCTGTTTTTT.

This clonotype was counted a few times. V gene TRBV5-1 combines with J gene TRBJ2-1, with D unresolved. The germline V and J ends were trimmed by 4 bases and 7 bases, with 9 bases remaining between them. The CDR3 spans 12 residues. Germline V gives CDR1 SGHRS, CDR2 YFSETQ. The CDR3 nucleotides are TGCGCCAGCAGCGACACTTGGAATGAGCAGTTCTTC. It encodes CASSDTWNEQFF. Supplemented by reference TRBV5-1 and TRBJ2-1, the full variable domain reads KAGVTQTPRYLIKTRGQQVTLSCSPISGHRSVSWYQQTPGQGLQFLFEYFSETQRNKGNFPGRFSGRQFSNSRSEMNVSTLELGDSALYLCASSDTWNEQFFGPGTRLTVL.

This clonotype was picked up many times. The chain couples TRBV7-3 to TRBJ2-7; D gene ambiguous. The V gene's germline CDR1 is SGHTA and CDR2 FQGTGA. Deletions cut 6 bases from V and 4 bases from J, with 16 bases between. The CDR3 extends over 14 amino acids. The CDR3 DNA is TGTGCCAGCAGACCCCGCAGGTCCGTTTACGAGCAGTACGTC. Protein sequence: CASRPRRSVYEQYV.

This chain connects TRBV6-2 or TRBV6-3 to TRBJ2-5; no definite D call. The CDR3 has 11 amino acids. V was pared by 2 bases and J by 6 bases, with 4 bases between. Germline CDR1 and CDR2: MNHEY and SVGEGT. Here the CDR3 reads CASSYSKTQYF. The CDR3, as DNA: TGTGCCAGCAGTTACAGTAAGACCCAGTACTTC.

This clonotype was detected only a few times. DNA for the CDR3: TGTGCCAGCAGCTTGTACGATGGGGCAGAGACCCAGTACTTC. Protein sequence: CASSLYDGAETQYF. The chain recombines TRBV11-2 with TRBJ2-5, with D tentatively TRBD1 (5 bases). The CDR3 spans 14 residues. Deletions cut 3 bases from V and 4 bases from J, with 12 bases between. Germline V lookup: CDR1 SGHAT, CDR2 FQNNGV.

This clonotype was counted a few times. The V gene is TRBV5-1, the J gene TRBJ1-1; the D is unclear. Germline V gene data show CDR1 as SGHRS and CDR2 as YFSETQ. Trimming left V 0 bases short and J 1 base short, with 10 bases between. The CDR3 loop spans 15 amino acids. CDR3 protein: CASSLEFGWNTEAFF. In DNA, the CDR3 is TGCGCCAGCAGCTTGGAATTCGGATGGAACACTGAAGCTTTCTTT.

A few counts support this clonotype. The chain uses TRBV7-2 and TRBJ1-2, with TRBD1 identical over 7 bases. V dropped 10 bases and J dropped 8; count of bases not matched to a gene: 16. CDR1 is SGHTA, CDR2 FQGNSA, per germline. The CDR3 length is 14 residues. The CDR3 loop is CATLGGGGGGGYTF. CDR3 sequence (DNA): TGTGCCACCCTCGGAGGGGGCGGCGGAGGGGGCTACACCTTC.

In its sample, this clonotype was seen a few times. The CDR3 protein is CASSGSVNTEAFF. The CDR3, as DNA: TGTGCCAGCAGCGGAAGTGTGAACACTGAAGCTTTCTTT. This chain uses TRBV12-3 or TRBV12-4 with TRBJ1-1; D ambiguous. The CDR3 is 13 amino acids. V lost 6 bases and J lost 0, with 8 bases in between.

This clonotype was observed once. The chain is built from TRBV23-1 and TRBJ2-2; 8 nucleotides align to TRBD2. TRBV23-1 is given ORF status, its function remaining uncertain. The CDR3 extends over 13 amino acids. CDR3 protein: CASGGERTGELFF. CDR3 coding DNA: TGCGCGAGCGGGGGAGAGCGCACCGGGGAGCTGTTTTTT.

There are a few counts of this clonotype. The chain carries TRBV12-3 or TRBV12-4 and TRBJ2-3; perhaps D is TRBD1 or TRBD2 (6 bases each). CDR3 length: 14 residues. Trimming left V 5 bases short and J 4 bases short, with 13 bases between. Here the CDR3 reads CASSPLGGADTQYF. The CDR3 DNA reads TGTGCCAGCAGTCCACTCGGGGGCGCAGATACGCAGTATTTT.

The CDR3, as DNA: TGTGCCAGCAGTGTAACCGGGGACGAGCAGTACGTC. This sequence encodes CASSVTGDEQYV. The chain joins TRBV2 to TRBJ2-7, with D possibly matching TRBD2 (5 bases). Germline V CDR1 and CDR2: SNHLY, FYNNEI. V was clipped by 4 bases and J by 5 bases, with 9 bases between them. This CDR3 contains 12 residues.